The clone carrying this T cell receptor (beta chain) was counted once. These data are taken from a study of blood T cell repertoires in COVID-19. Study-level information: Samples of COVID-19 (acute and convalescent) were obtained from the United States, Italy and Spain. Sample material is recorded as cDNA or gDNA derived from T cells, B-cell-depleted T cells, or PBMCs.

How the authors handled the data: Nucleated cell counts were estimated from reference gene primer amplification. Profiled with immunoSEQ multiplex PCR; TCRdb holds only in-frame clones, not every one. The D gene and trimming were derived from the DNA, and the V and J assignments and clone size from that table. The table includes tens of thousands of clones, about 80% detected once. This clonotype was obtained from a man aged 70-80 years with acute or convalescent COVID-19. The specimen sequenced was peripheral blood.

The CDR3 region is CASSVELAGAVFQTQYF. CDR3 DNA: TGTGCCAGCAGTGTAGAACTAGCGGGGGCCGTTTTCCAGACCCAGTACTTC. The gene calls are TRBV2 and TRBJ2-5, with TRBD2 identical over 11 bases. Looked up from germline, CDR1 is SNHLY and CDR2 is FYNNEI. This CDR3 has 17 amino acids. V was clipped by 4 bases and J by 6 bases; unmatched bases: 13.